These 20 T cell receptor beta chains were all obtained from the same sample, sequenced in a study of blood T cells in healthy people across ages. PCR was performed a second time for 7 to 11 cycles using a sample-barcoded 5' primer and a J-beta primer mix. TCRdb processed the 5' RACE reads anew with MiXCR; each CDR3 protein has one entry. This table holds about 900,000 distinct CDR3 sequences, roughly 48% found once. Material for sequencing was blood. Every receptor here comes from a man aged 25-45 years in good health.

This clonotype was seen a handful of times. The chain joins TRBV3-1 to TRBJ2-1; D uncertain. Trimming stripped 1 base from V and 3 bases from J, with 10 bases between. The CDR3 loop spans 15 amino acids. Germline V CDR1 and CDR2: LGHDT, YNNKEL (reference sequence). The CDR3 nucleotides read TGTGCCAGCAGCCAAGTAAAAGGTGTCTACAATGAGCAGTTCTTC. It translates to CASSQVKGVYNEQFF.

The CDR3 loop reads CSAAGSGETQYF. The CDR3 region has the DNA TGCAGTGCCGCGGGGTCCGGGGAGACCCAGTACTTC. This sequence joins TRBV20-1 and TRBJ2-7, with a weak D call TRBD2 (6 bases). The DNA end lines up better with TRBJ2-5; the J call may be wrong. Looked up from germline, CDR1 is DFQATT and CDR2 is SNEGSKA (reference sequence). The CDR3 loop spans 12 amino acids.

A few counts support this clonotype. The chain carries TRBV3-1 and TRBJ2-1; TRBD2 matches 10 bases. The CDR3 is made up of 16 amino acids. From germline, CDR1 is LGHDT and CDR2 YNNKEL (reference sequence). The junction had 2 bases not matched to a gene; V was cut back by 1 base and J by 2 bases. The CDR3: CASSQASGGAYNEQFF. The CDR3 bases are TGTGCCAGCAGCCAAGCCAGCGGGGGGGCCTACAATGAGCAGTTCTTC.

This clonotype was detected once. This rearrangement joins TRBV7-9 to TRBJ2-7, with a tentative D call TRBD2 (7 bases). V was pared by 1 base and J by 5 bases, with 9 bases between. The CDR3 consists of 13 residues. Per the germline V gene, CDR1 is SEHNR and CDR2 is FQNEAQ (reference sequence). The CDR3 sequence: CASSLEGGNEQYF. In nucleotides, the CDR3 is TGTGCCAGCAGCTTAGAGGGGGGGAACGAGCAGTACTTC.

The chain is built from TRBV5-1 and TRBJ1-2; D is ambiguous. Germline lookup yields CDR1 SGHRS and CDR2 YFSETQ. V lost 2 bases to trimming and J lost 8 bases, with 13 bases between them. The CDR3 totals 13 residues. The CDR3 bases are TGCGCCAGCAGCTTAGCAGAGGCGAGGGGCTACACCTTC. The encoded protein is CASSLAEARGYTF. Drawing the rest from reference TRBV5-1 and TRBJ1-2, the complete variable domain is KAGVTQTPRYLIKTRGQQVTLSCSPISGHRSVSWYQQTPGQGLQFLFEYFSETQRNKGNFPGRFSGRQFSNSRSEMNVSTLELGDSALYLCASSLAEARGYTFGSGTRLTVV.

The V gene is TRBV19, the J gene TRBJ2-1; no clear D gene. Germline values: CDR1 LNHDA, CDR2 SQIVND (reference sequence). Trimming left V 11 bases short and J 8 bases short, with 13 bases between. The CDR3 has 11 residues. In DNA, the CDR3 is TGTGCCCTAAGTTTCGGAGATGAGCAGTTCTTC. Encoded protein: CALSFGDEQFF.

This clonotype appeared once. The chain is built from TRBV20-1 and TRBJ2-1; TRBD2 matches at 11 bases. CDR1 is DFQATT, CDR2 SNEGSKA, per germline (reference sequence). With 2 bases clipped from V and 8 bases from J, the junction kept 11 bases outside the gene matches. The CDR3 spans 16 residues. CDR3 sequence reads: CSARQLAGARGDEQFF. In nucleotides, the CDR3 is TGCAGTGCTAGACAACTAGCGGGGGCCCGCGGCGATGAGCAGTTCTTC.

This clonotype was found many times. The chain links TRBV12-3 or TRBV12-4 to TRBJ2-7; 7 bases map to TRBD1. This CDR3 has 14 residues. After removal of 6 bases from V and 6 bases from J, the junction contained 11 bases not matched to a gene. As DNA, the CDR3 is TGTGCCAGCAGCCTACAGGGGAATACAGGCGAGCAGTACTTC. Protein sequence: CASSLQGNTGEQYF.

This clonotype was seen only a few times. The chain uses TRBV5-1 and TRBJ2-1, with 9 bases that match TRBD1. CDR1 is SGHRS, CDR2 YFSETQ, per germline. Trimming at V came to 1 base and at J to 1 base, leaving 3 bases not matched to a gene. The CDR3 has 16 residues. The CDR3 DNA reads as TGCGCCAGCAGCTTGTTCGGGACAGGGTCCTACAATGAGCAGTTCTTC. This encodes CASSLFGTGSYNEQFF.

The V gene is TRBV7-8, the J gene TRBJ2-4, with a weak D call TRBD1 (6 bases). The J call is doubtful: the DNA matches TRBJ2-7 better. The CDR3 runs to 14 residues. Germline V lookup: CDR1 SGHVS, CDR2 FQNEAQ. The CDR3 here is CASSLAPGAVEQYF. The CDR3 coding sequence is TGTGCCAGCAGCTTAGCCCCAGGGGCGGTCGAGCAGTACTTC.

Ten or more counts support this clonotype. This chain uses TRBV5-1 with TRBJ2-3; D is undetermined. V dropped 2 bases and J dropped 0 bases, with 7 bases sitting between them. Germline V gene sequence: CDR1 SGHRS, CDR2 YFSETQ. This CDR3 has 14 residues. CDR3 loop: CASSLGDSTDTQYF. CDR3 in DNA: TGCGCCAGCAGCTTAGGAGATAGCACAGATACGCAGTATTTT.

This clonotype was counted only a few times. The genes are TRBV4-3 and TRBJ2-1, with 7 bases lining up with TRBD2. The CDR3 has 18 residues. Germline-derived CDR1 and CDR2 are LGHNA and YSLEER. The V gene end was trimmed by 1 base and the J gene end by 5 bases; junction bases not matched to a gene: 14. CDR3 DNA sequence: TGCGCCAGCAGCCAAGCACTAGCTTCCGGGGGGACCAACAATGAGCAGTTCTTC. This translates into CASSQALASGGTNNEQFF.

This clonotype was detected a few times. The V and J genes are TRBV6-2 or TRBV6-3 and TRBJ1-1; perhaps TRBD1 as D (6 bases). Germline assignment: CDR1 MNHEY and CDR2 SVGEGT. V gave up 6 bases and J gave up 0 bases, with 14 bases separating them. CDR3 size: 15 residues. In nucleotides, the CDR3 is TGTGCCAGCAGAGCTCCAGGACAGATGAACACTGAAGCTTTCTTT. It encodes CASRAPGQMNTEAFF.

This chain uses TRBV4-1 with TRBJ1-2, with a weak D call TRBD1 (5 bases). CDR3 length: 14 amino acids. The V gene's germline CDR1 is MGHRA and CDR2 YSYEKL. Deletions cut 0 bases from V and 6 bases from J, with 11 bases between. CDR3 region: CASSQDREDHGYTF. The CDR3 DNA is TGCGCCAGCAGCCAAGACAGGGAGGACCATGGCTACACCTTC.

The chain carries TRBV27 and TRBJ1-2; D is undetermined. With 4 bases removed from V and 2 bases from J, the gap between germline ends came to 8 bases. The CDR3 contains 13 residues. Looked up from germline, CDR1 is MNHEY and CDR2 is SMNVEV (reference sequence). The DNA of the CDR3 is TGTGCCAGCAGTTCGGGCGGAAACTATGGCTACACCTTC. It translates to CASSSGGNYGYTF.

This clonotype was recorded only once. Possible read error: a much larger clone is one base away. This chain's CDR3 is CASSARSYNEQFF. The CDR3 nucleotides read TGTGCCAGCAGCGCCCGCTCCTACAATGAGCAGTTCTTC. The chain carries TRBV13 and TRBJ2-1, with D unclear. The CDR3 spans 13 residues. Germline-derived CDR1 and CDR2 are PRHDT and FYEKMQ (reference sequence). Trimming removed 5 bases at V and 0 bases at J, with 5 bases between.

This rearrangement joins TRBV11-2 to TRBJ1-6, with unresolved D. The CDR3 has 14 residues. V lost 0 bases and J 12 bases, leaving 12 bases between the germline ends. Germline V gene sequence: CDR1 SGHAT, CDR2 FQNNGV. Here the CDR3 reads CASSLDSNQRPLHF. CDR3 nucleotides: TGTGCCAGCAGCTTAGATTCGAATCAGCGACCCCTCCACTTT.

CDR3 coding DNA: TGTGCCAGCAGCGTAGCTTCAGGGCTAACCTACGAGCAGTACTTC. It codes for CASSVASGLTYEQYF. The chain combines TRBV9 with TRBJ2-7; D perhaps matches TRBD1 (5 bases). Germline lookup yields CDR1 SGDLS and CDR2 YYNGEE. This CDR3 has 15 residues. Deletions cut 0 bases from V and 2 bases from J, with 12 bases between. Full variable domain (missing parts from reference TRBV9 and TRBJ2-7): DSGVTQTPKHLITATGQRVTLRCSPRSGDLSVYWYQQSLDQGLQFLIQYYNGEERAKGNILERFSAQQFPDLHSELNLSSLELGDSALYFCASSVASGLTYEQYFGPGTRLTVT.

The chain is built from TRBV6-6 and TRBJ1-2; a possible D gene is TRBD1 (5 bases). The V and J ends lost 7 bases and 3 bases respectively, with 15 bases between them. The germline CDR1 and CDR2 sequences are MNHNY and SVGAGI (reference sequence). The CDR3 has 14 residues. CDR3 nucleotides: TGTGCCAGCACCGCAGGCGGGGGATACTATGGCTACACCTTC. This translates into CASTAGGGYYGYTF.

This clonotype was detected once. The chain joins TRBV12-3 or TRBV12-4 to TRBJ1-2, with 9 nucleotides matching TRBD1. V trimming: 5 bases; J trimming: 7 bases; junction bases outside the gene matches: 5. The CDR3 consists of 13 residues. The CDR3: CASSGGTGTGYTF. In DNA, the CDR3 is TGTGCCAGCAGTGGCGGGACAGGGACTGGCTACACCTTC.